Described below is a single TCR beta chain sequence and its context. This clone's antigen is unknown. Base qualities are not provided; no much larger clone lies one nucleotide away. This sample's time point label indicates: baseline before first vaccination. Vaccinee samples came from UK trials COV001 and COV002, including a single-blind randomized controlled phase 2/3 trial of AZD1222 (ChAdOx1 nCoV-19) in healthy adults. For TCRbeta chain sequencing, PBMC samples from trial participants were taken at day 0 and at day 28 after the second dose. The CDR3 regions of human TCRbeta chains were analyzed by immunosequencing. The study's own analysis went as follows. Repertoire TCRs were checked for matches against a reference library of SARS-CoV-2-specific TCRs that had been generated using the MIRA antigen-specificity platform. Breadth was defined as the fraction of unique TCRs that were SARS-CoV-2-associated, and depth was defined as the fraction of total T cells that were SARS-CoV-2-associated. Using the MIRA data, each spike-specific TCR was assigned both to the spike region to which the TCR was reactive and to a CD4 or CD8 class. Log10-transformed breadth and depth values were compared by one-way ANOVA with Sidak's multiple comparisons tests. TCRdb limited this immuneACCESS table to in-frame rearrangements with V and J called. A share of clones is missing; checked studies link under half to unresolved V genes, and the rest is unexplained. That table gives V, J and clone size, and the DNA gave D and trimming. In this sample the table shows approximately 130,000 clones, roughly 93% of which occur a single time. Of the sample, around 0.91% is held by the ten largest clones.

The data originate from a study of T cell responses to AZD1222 COVID-19 vaccine (dated by TCRdb to the early 2020s). Regarding the research as a whole: AZD1222 recipients whose second dose came at about 4 weeks and those whose second dose came at about 12 weeks were combined into one group, since spike-specific TCR depth and breadth did not differ between the two schedules. Enrollment into the trials was organized by age into subgroups of 18-55, 56-69 and 70-plus years, and those subgroups contained roughly 140, 27 and 60 TCR-sequenced participants, respectively. A total of over 230 trial participants underwent TCR sequencing, of whom about 210 had received two doses of AZD1222 and some 25 had received two doses of the MenACWY control vaccine.

What the study reported, not specific to this receptor: In the small 56-69-year group, the increase in depth fell short of significance, most likely because of low power. After two AZD1222 doses, both the breadth and the depth of spike-specific TCRs were significantly higher than at day 0 and than in MenACWY recipients. Conclusions about previously exposed vaccinees are limited because only six or seven AZD1222 recipients were SARS-CoV-2 seropositive at baseline. The whole spike protein was spanned by vaccine-associated CD4 TCRs, and dominant responses were seen in regions 160-218 and 743-854. Nearly half of unique spike-specific TCRs reportedly recognized epitopes outside regions mutated in the B.1.351 and B.1.1.7 variants. Participants were mostly white British and included more females than males, and it was suggested by the authors that clonal diversity may have been underestimated. Because no day 14 peak-response samples were available, repertoires were characterized only after the peak T cell response.

The cysteine opens and the phenylalanine closes a CDR3 of 16 amino acids. The read is trimmed to its CDR3 DNA, 48 bases read in frame from base 1. For this chain, trimming is 4 bases at the V end and 4 bases at the J end, and the number of junction bases without a gene match is 11. Based on the germline V gene (reference sequence), the CDR1 and CDR2 sequences are SGHNT and YYREEE. This receptor chain uses TRBV5-4 and TRBJ2-5; 9 bases in between match TRBD1. The receptor was isolated from an adult in good health. The sequenced sample was peripheral blood, obtained on day 0 of AZD1222 vaccination. DNA sequence: TGTGCCAGCAGCCCCGTGAGGACAGGGGTGGGAGAGACCCAGTACTTC. Its protein product is CASSPVRTGVGETQYF. Here the CDR3 is joined to the reference TRBV5-4 and TRBJ2-5 genes, and the full variable domain is: ETGVTQSPTHLIKTRGQQVTLRCSSQSGHNTVSWYQQALGQGPQFIFQYYREEENGRGNFPPRFSGLQFPNYSSELNVNALELDDSALYLCASSPVRTGVGETQYFGPGTRLLVL.